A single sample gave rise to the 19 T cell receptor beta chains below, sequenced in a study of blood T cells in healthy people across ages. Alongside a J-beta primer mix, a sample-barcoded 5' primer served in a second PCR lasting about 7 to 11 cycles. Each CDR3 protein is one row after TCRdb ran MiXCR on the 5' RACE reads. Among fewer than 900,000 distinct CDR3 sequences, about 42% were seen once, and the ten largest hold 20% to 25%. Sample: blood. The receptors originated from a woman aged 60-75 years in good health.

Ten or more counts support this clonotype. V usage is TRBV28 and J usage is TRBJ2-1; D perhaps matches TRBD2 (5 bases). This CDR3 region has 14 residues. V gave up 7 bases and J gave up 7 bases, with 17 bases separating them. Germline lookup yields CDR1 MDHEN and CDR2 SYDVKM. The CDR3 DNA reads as TGTGCCAGCATCCCGGGAATAAACGCAAATGAGCAGTTCTTC. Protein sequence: CASIPGINANEQFF.

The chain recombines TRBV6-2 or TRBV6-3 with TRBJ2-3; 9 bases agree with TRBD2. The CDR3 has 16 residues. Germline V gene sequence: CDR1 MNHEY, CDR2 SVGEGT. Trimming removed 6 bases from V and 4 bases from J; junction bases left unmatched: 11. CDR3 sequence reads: CASSLLVAGVADTQYF. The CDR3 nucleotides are TGTGCCAGCAGCCTCTTGGTAGCGGGAGTGGCAGATACGCAGTATTTT.

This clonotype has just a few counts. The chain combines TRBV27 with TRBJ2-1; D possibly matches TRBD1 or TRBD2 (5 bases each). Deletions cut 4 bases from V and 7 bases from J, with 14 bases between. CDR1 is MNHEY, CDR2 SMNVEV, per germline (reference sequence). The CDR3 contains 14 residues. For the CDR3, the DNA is TGTGCCAGCAGTTCCCTCCTGGGGACGAATGAGCAGTTCTTC. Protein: CASSSLLGTNEQFF.

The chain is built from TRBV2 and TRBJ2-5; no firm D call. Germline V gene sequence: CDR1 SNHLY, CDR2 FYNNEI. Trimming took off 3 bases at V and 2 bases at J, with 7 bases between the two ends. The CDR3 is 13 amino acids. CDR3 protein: CASSDLEQETQYF. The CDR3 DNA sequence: TGTGCCAGCAGTGACCTAGAACAAGAGACCCAGTACTTC.

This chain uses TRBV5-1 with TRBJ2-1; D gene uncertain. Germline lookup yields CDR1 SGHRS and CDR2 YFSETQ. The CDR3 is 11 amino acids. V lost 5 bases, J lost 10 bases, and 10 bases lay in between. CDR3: CASSGGPEQFF. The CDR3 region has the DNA TGCGCCAGCAGTGGCGGTCCCGAGCAGTTCTTC. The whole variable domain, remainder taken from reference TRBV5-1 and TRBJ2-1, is KAGVTQTPRYLIKTRGQQVTLSCSPISGHRSVSWYQQTPGQGLQFLFEYFSETQRNKGNFPGRFSGRQFSNSRSEMNVSTLELGDSALYLCASSGGPEQFFGPGTRLTVL.

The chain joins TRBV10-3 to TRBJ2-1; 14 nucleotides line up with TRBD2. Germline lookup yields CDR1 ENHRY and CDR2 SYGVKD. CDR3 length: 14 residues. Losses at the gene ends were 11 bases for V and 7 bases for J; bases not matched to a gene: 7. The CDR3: CAASGLAGGNEQFF. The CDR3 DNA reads TGTGCCGCGAGCGGACTAGCGGGAGGTAATGAGCAGTTCTTC.

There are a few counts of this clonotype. DNA of the CDR3: TGTGCCAGCAGTGGTCCCGGGACTAGCGCAGATACGCAGTATTTT. This translates into CASSGPGTSADTQYF. The rearrangement joins TRBV27 to TRBJ2-3; TRBD2 matches at 10 bases. The CDR3 consists of 15 residues. The germline CDR1 and CDR2 sequences are MNHEY and SMNVEV (reference sequence). J gave up 4 bases and V 5 bases, and 6 bases lay outside the gene matches.

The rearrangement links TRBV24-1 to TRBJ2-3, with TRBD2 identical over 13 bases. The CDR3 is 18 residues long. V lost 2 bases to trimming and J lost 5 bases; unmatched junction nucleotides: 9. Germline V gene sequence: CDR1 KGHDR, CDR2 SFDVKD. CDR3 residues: CATSDSRTSGGGRDTQYF. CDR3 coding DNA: TGTGCCACCAGTGATTCCCGGACTAGCGGGGGCGGAAGAGATACGCAGTATTTT.

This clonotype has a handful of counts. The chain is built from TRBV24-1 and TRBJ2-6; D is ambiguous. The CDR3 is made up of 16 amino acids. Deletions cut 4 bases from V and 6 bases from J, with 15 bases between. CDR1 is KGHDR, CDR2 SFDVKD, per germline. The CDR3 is CATSDSDGREANVLTF. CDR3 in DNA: TGTGCCACCAGTGACTCGGACGGTCGTGAGGCCAACGTCCTGACTTTC.

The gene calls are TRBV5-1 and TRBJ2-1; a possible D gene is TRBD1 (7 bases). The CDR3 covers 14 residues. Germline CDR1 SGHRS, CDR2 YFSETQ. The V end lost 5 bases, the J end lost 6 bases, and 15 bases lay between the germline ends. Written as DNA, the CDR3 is TGCGCCAGCAGGGAGGGTCCAGGGGGCAATGAGCAGTTCTTC. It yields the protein CASREGPGGNEQFF.

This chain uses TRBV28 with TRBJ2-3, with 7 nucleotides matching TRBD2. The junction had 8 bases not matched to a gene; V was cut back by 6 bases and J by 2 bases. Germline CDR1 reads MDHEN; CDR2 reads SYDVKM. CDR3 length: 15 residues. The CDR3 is CASSTETSFTDTQYF. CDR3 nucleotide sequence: TGTGCCAGCAGCACCGAGACTAGCTTCACAGATACGCAGTATTTT.

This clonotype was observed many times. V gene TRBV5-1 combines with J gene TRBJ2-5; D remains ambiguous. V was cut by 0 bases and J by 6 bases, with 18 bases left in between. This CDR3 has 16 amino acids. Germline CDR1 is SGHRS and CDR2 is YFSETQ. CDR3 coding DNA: TGCGCCAGCAGCTTGGATTCGCAGGCCCGCAAGCAGACCCAGTACTTC. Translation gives CASSLDSQARKQTQYF.

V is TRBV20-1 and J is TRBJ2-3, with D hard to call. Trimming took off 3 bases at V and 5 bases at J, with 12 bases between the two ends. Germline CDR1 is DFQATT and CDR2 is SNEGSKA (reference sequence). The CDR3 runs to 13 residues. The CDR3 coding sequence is TGCAGTGCTAGGAAAGGCGGCCTAGATACGCAGTATTTT. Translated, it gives CSARKGGLDTQYF.

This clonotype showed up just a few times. CDR3 sequence: CASSPPDLRVNTEAFF. The CDR3 bases are TGTGCCAGCTCACCACCAGACCTTCGGGTGAACACTGAAGCTTTCTTT. The chain uses TRBV18 and TRBJ1-1; D gene ambiguous. CDR1 and CDR2 from the germline V gene are KGHSH and LQKENI. The ends were cut back, 0 bases at V and 0 bases at J, with 11 bases in the middle. The CDR3 length is 16 residues.

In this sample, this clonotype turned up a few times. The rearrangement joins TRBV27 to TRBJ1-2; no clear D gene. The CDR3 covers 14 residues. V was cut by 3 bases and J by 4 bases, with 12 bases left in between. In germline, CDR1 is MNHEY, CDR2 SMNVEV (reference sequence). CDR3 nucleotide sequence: TGTGCCAGCAGTTTTAATGGGCCAAGCTATGGCTACACCTTC. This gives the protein CASSFNGPSYGYTF.

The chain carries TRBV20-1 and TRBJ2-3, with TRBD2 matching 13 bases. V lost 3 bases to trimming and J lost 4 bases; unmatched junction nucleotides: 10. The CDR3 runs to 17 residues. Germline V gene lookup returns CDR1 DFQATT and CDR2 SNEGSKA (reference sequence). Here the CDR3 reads CSASAGLAGDVADTQYF. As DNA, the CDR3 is TGCAGTGCTAGCGCCGGACTAGCGGGAGACGTGGCAGATACGCAGTATTTT.

As DNA, the CDR3 is TGTGCCATCAGTGAGTCGGTGGTAAGGAGCTCCTACAATGAGCAGTACTTC. The encoded protein is CAISESVVRSSYNEQYF. The chain employs TRBV10-3 and TRBJ2-1; no firm D call. The J call may be incorrect, as the DNA end agrees better with TRBJ2-7. CDR3 length equals 17 residues. CDR1 and CDR2 (germline): ENHRY, SYGVKD.

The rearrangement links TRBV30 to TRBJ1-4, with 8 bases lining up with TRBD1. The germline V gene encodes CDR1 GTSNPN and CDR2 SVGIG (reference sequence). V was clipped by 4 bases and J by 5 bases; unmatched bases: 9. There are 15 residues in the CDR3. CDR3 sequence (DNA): TGTGCCTGGAATAAACGGACAGGGCTAAATGAAAAACTGTTTTTT. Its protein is CAWNKRTGLNEKLFF.

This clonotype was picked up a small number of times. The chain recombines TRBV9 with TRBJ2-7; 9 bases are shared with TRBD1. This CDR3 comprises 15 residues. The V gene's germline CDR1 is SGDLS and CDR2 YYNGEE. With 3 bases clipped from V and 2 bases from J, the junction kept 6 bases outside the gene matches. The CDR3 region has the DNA TGTGCCAGCAGCGCCTCCGGGACAGGGCCCTACGAGCAGTACTTC. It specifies CASSASGTGPYEQYF.